These 18 T cell receptor beta chains share one sample of origin, sequenced in a study of T cell responses to AZD1222 COVID-19 vaccine. Measured with immunoSEQ multiplex PCR; TCRdb has only the in-frame clones, and not every one. The table has approximately 100,000 clones, 75% to 90% seen once. The specimen comprised peripheral blood, sampled on day 0 of AZD1222 vaccination. Source of these receptors: an adult in good health.

The CDR3 nucleotides are TGTGCCAGCAGCTTTGGGGGTATCTCAGATACGCAGTATTTT. Encoded protein: CASSFGGISDTQYF. The rearrangement uses TRBV5-6 and TRBJ2-3; the D call may be TRBD1 or TRBD2 (5 bases each). The germline gives CDR1 SGHDT, CDR2 YYEEEE. The V gene lost 2 bases and the J gene lost 4 bases, with 11 bases spanning the gap. This CDR3 has 14 residues.

The V and J genes are TRBV4-2 and TRBJ1-4; no reliable D call. Germline CDR1 LGHNA, CDR2 YNFKEQ. There are 15 residues in the CDR3. V dropped 4 bases and J dropped 0 bases, with 9 bases sitting between them. Here the CDR3 DNA reads TGTGCCAGCAGCCCAACCGCGGCAACTAATGAAAAACTGTTTTTT. It codes for CASSPTAATNEKLFF.

The chain carries TRBV7-2 and TRBJ1-6; D unresolved. In germline, CDR1 is SGHTA, CDR2 FQGNSA. The V end lost 5 bases, the J end lost 8 bases, and 16 bases lay between the germline ends. This CDR3 is 15 amino acids long. The CDR3, as DNA: TGTGCCAGCAGCAAAAGGCCATCGGGAGATTCACCCCTCCACTTT. As protein: CASSKRPSGDSPLHF.

This clone was detected a few times. The chain couples TRBV2 to TRBJ1-6; tentative D call: TRBD1 (6 bases). V lost 2 bases to trimming and J lost 7 bases, with 9 bases between them. The CDR3 has 14 residues. The germline V gene has CDR1 SNHLY and CDR2 FYNNEI. The chain's CDR3 is CASSEWGANSPLHF. CDR3 in DNA: TGTGCCAGCAGTGAATGGGGGGCCAATTCACCCCTCCACTTT.

V and J are TRBV7-2 and TRBJ1-1; the D gene is possibly TRBD1 (6 bases). The germline gives CDR1 SGHTA, CDR2 FQGNSA. Between the trimmed V and J ends, which lost 4 bases and 2 bases, there was a span of 8 bases. The CDR3 extends over 13 amino acids. The CDR3, as DNA: TGTGCCAGCAGCTCACAGGGCAACACTGAAGCTTTCTTT. Amino acid sequence: CASSSQGNTEAFF.

The chain employs TRBV6-5 and TRBJ1-1; the D is unclear. CDR3 length equals 15 residues. The germline V gene has CDR1 MNHEY and CDR2 SVGAGI. Trimming took off 8 bases at V and 3 bases at J, with 19 bases between the two ends. CDR3 DNA: TGTGCCAGCGGCCCTAAGGGTCCCTCGGACACTGAAGCTTTCTTT. It is translated as CASGPKGPSDTEAFF.

V usage is TRBV11-2 and J usage is TRBJ2-3, with 9 bases lining up with TRBD1. V was clipped by 6 bases and J by 2 bases; unmatched bases: 9. The CDR3 spans 16 residues. Germline CDR1 and CDR2: SGHAT and FQNNGV. CDR3 bases: TGTGCCAGCAGGCGCAACAGGGGGCCGAACACAGATACGCAGTATTTT. Amino acid sequence: CASRRNRGPNTDTQYF.

J is TRBJ2-7 and V is TRBV3-1 (or the pseudogene TRBV3-2), with D possibly TRBD1 on 5 matching bases. V lost 0 bases, J lost 9 bases, and 15 bases lay in between. The germline CDR1 and CDR2 sequences are LGHDT and YNNKEL (reference sequence). This CDR3 has 14 amino acids. Here the CDR3 DNA reads TGTGCCAGCAGCCAAGATTGGAAGGACCAGGGGCAGTACTTC. Encoded protein: CASSQDWKDQGQYF.

The chain carries TRBV5-4 and TRBJ2-1; D unresolved. CDR3 length equals 13 residues. V was clipped by 7 bases and J by 5 bases, with 13 bases between them. Germline CDR1 and CDR2: SGHNT and YYREEE (reference sequence). DNA of the CDR3: TGTGCCAGCGGATGGTCGGCAGACAATGAGCAGTTCTTC. It codes for CASGWSADNEQFF.

The chain is built from TRBV19 and TRBJ1-6; D unresolved. The germline V gene encodes CDR1 LNHDA and CDR2 SQIVND (reference sequence). Trimming cost V 3 bases and J 6 bases, with 6 bases left between them. This CDR3 region has 13 residues. CDR3 bases: TGTGCCAGTAGTATGCGGGTTAATTCACCCCTCCACTTT. Translating it yields CASSMRVNSPLHF.

The V and J genes are TRBV2 and TRBJ1-4, with D possibly matching TRBD1 (5 bases). The CDR3 extends over 12 amino acids. V lost 8 bases, J lost 8 bases, and 12 bases lay in between. Germline V gene data show CDR1 as SNHLY and CDR2 as FYNNEI. The chain's CDR3 is CASSPGGEKLFF. In DNA, the CDR3 is TGTGCCAGCTCACCGGGGGGGGAAAAACTGTTTTTT.

This chain connects TRBV3-1 (or the pseudogene TRBV3-2) to TRBJ1-2; no clear D gene. CDR1 is LGHDT and CDR2 is YNNKEL in the germline V gene (reference sequence). V dropped 3 bases and J dropped 0 bases, with 14 bases sitting between them. The CDR3 has 16 residues. CDR3 sequence (DNA): TGTGCCAGCAGCCACGCCCCGCAATTTACTAACTATGGCTACACCTTC. Translation gives CASSHAPQFTNYGYTF.

This clone was observed a handful of times. The V gene is TRBV29-1, the J gene TRBJ2-2; D could derive from TRBD1 or TRBD2 (5 bases each). Germline values: CDR1 SQVTM, CDR2 ANQGSEA. This CDR3 comprises 15 residues. V was shortened by 5 bases and J by 7 bases, with 20 bases between the two germline ends. The CDR3 spells CSVLSEGPTGGELFF. CDR3 nucleotide sequence: TGCAGCGTTTTATCCGAGGGGCCGACCGGCGGGGAGCTGTTTTTT.

The chain carries TRBV28 and TRBJ1-2; D gene unclear. This CDR3 has 12 residues. V was clipped by 3 bases and J by 7 bases, with 9 bases between them. The germline gives CDR1 MDHEN, CDR2 SYDVKM. This chain's CDR3 is CASSLVGSGYTF. In nucleotides, the CDR3 is TGTGCCAGCAGTTTGGTGGGTAGTGGCTACACCTTC.

The genes are TRBV18 and TRBJ1-5, with TRBD1 identical over 11 bases. Trimming took 3 bases from V and 6 from J; bases not matched to a gene: 4. The CDR3 has 15 residues. The germline V gene encodes CDR1 KGHSH and CDR2 LQKENI. The CDR3 here is CASSPGTGGLQPQHF. The CDR3 coding sequence is TGTGCCAGCTCACCGGGGACAGGGGGTCTTCAGCCCCAGCATTTT.

V usage is TRBV5-4 and J usage is TRBJ1-4; D remains ambiguous. Germline V gene lookup returns CDR1 SGHNT and CDR2 YYREEE (reference sequence). V lost 2 bases and J lost 4, with 9 bases in between. The CDR3 sequence is 14 residues long. Here the CDR3 reads CASSFGRFNEKLFF. CDR3 coding DNA: TGTGCCAGCAGCTTCGGGAGATTTAATGAAAAACTGTTTTTT.

The J gene is TRBJ2-1, the V gene TRBV6-5, with 7 positions matching TRBD2. CDR1 and CDR2 (germline): MNHEY, SVGAGI. This CDR3 is built from 15 residues. V shed 7 bases, J shed 2 bases, and the junction held 8 bases outside the gene matches. DNA for the CDR3: TGTGCCAGCACCGAACTTAGCGGGCCCTACAATGAGCAGTTCTTC. Translated, it gives CASTELSGPYNEQFF.

The V and J genes are TRBV30 and TRBJ1-6, with TRBD1 matching over 7 bases. This CDR3 comprises 15 residues. With V trimmed by 2 bases and J by 8 bases, 9 bases remained unmatched. Germline lookup yields CDR1 GTSNPN and CDR2 SVGIG (reference sequence). This CDR3 reads CAWSSEGTAYSPLHF. CDR3 nucleotides: TGTGCCTGGAGTTCTGAGGGGACAGCCTATTCACCCCTCCACTTT.